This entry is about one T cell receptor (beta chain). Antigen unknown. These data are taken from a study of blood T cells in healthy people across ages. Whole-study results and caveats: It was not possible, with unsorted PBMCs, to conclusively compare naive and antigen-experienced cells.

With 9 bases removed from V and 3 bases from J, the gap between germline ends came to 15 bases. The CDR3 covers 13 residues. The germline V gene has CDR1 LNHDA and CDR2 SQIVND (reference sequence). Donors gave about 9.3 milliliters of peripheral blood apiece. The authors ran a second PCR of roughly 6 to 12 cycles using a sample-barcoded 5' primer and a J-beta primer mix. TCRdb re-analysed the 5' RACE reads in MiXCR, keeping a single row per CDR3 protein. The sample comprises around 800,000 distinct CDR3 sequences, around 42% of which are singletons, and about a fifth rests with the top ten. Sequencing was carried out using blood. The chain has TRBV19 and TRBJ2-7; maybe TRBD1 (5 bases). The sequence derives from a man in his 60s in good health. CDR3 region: CASTPGKGYEQYF. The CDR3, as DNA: TGTGCCAGCACCCCAGGGAAAGGCTACGAGCAGTACTTC.